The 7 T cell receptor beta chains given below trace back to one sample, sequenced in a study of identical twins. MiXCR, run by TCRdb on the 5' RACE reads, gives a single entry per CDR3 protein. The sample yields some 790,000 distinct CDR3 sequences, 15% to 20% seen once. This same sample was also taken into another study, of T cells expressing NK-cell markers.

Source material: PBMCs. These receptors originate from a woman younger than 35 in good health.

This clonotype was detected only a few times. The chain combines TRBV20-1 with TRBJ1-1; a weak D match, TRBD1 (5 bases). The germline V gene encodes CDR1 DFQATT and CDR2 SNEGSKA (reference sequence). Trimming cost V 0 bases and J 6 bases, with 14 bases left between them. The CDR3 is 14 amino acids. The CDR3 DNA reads TGCAGTGCTAGAGAGAGGGGAAGGGGAGCTGAAGCTTTCTTT. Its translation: CSARERGRGAEAFF.

CDR3 sequence: CASTPGLAGSYEQYF. The CDR3 coding sequence is TGTGCCAGCACCCCAGGTCTAGCGGGCTCCTACGAGCAGTACTTC. This chain links TRBV6-1 with TRBJ2-7; TRBD2 matches at 8 bases. V trimming: 7 bases; J trimming: 0 bases; junction bases outside the gene matches: 8. Per germline, CDR1 MNHNS and CDR2 SASEGT. The CDR3 extends over 15 amino acids.

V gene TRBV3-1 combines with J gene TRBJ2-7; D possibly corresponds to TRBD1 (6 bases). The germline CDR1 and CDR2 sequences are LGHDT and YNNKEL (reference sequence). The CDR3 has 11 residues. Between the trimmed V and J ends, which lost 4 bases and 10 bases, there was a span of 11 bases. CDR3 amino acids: CASSLTGKQYF. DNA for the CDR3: TGTGCCAGCAGCCTCACAGGGAAACAGTACTTC.

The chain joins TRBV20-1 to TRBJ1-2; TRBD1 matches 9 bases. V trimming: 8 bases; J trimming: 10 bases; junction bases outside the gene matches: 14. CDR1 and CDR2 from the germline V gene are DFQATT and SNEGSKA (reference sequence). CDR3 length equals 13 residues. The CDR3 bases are TGCAGTCCAATCCCTTACAGGGGGCATGACTACACCTTC. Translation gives CSPIPYRGHDYTF.

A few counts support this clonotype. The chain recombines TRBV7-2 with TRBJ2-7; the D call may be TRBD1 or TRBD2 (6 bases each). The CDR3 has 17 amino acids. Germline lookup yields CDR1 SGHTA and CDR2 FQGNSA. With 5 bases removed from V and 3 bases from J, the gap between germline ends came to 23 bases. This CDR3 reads CASSPRGVALSLYEQYF. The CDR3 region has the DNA TGTGCCAGCAGCCCTAGGGGGGTCGCCCTCTCCCTCTACGAGCAGTACTTC.

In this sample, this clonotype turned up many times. The CDR3 loop reads CASSLDLGLNTEAFF. The CDR3 bases are TGTGCCAGCTCGCTCGACCTGGGGCTTAACACTGAAGCTTTCTTT. V usage is TRBV18 and J usage is TRBJ1-1; possible D gene TRBD1, 5 bases. This CDR3 spans 15 amino acids. The V end was cut by 6 bases, the J end by 2 bases, with 16 bases between. Looked up from germline, CDR1 is KGHSH and CDR2 is LQKENI.

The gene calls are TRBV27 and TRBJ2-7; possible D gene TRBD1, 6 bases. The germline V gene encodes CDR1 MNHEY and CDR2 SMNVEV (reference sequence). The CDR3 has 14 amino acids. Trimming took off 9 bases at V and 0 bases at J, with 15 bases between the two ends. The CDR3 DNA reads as TGTGCCAGTCTCAGGACAGCATCCTCCTACGAGCAGTACTTC. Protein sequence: CASLRTASSYEQYF.